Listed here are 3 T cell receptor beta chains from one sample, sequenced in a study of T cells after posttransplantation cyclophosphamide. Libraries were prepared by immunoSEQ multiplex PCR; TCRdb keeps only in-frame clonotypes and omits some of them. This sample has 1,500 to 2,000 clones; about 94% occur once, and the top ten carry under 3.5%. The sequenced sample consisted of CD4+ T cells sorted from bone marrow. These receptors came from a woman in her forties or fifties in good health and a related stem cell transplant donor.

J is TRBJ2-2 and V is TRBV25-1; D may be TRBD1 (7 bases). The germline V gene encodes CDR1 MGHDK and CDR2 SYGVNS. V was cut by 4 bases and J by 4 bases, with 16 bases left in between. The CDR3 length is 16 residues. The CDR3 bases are TGTGCCAGCAGTGTCACCGGGACAGCGGGCACCGGGGAGCTGTTTTTT. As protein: CASSVTGTAGTGELFF. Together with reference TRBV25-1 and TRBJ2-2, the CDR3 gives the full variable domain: EADIYQTPRYLVIGTGKKITLECSQTMGHDKMYWYQQDPGMELHLIHYSYGVNSTEKGDLSSESTVSRIRTEHFPLTLESARPSHTSQYLCASSVTGTAGTGELFFGEGSRLTVL.

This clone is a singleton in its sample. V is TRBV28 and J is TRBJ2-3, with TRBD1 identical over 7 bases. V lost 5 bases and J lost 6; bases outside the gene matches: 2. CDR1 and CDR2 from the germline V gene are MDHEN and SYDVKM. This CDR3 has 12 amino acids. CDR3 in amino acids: CASSTGDDTQYF. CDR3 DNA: TGTGCCAGCAGTACAGGGGACGATACGCAGTATTTT.

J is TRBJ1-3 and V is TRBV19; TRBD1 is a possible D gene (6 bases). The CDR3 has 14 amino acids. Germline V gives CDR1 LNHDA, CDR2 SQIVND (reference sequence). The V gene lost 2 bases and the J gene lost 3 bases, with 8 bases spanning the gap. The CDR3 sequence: CASSIQGNGNTIYF. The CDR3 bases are TGTGCCAGTAGTATACAGGGGAATGGAAACACCATATATTTT.